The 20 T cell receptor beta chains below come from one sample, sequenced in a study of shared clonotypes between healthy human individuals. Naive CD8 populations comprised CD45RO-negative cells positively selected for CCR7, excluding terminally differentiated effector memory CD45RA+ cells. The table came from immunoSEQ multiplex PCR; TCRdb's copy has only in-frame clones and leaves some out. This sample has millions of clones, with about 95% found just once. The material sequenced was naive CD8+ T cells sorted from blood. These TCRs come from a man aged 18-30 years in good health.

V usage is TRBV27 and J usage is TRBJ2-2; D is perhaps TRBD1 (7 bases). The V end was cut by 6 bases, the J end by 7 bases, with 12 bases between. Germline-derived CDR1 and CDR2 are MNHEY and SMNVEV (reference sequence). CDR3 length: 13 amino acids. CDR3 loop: CASRYRGLGELFF. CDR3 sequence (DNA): TGTGCCAGCAGGTACAGGGGACTCGGGGAGCTGTTTTTT.

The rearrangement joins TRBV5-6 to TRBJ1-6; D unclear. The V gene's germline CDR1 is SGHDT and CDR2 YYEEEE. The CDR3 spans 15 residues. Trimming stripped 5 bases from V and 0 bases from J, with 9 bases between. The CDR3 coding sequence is TGTGCCAGCAGTCCAGGAAGCTCCTATAATTCACCCCTCCACTTT. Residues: CASSPGSSYNSPLHF. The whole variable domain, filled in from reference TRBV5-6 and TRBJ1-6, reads DAGVTQSPTHLIKTRGQQVTLRCSPKSGHDTVSWYQQALGQGPQFIFQYYEEEERQRGNFPDRFSGHQFPNYSSELNVNALLLGDSALYLCASSPGSSYNSPLHFGNGTRLTVT.

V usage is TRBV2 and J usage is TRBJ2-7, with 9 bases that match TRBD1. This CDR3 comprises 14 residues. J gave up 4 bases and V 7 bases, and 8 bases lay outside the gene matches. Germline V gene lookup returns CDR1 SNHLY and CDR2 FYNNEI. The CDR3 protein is CASTPGQGSYEQYF. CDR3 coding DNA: TGTGCCAGCACCCCGGGACAGGGATCATACGAGCAGTACTTC.

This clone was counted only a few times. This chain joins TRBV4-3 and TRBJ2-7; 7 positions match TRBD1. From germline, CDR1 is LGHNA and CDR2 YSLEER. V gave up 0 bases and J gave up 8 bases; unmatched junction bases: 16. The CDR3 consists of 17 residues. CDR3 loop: CASSQEPGPRQGEKQYF. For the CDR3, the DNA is TGCGCCAGCAGCCAAGAGCCTGGGCCTCGACAGGGAGAGAAGCAGTACTTC.

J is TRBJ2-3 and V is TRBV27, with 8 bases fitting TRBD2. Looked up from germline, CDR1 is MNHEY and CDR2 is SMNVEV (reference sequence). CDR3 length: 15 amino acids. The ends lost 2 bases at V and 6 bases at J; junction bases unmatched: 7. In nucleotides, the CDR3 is TGTGCCAGCAGTTTAATCAGCGGGGGCAGGGATACGCAGTATTTT. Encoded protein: CASSLISGGRDTQYF.

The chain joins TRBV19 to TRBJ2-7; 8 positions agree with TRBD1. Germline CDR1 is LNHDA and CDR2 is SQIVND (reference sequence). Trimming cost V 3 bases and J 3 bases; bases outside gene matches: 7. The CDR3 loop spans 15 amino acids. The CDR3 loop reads CASSISQGAIYEQYF. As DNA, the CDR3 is TGTGCCAGTAGTATTTCCCAGGGGGCTATCTACGAGCAGTACTTC.

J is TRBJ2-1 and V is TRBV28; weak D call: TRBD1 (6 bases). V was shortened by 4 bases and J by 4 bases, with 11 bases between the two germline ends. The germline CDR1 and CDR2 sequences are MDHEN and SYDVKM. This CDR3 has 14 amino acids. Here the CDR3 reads CASSSPDSYNEQFF. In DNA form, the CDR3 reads TGTGCCAGCAGTTCCCCGGACAGTTACAATGAGCAGTTCTTC.

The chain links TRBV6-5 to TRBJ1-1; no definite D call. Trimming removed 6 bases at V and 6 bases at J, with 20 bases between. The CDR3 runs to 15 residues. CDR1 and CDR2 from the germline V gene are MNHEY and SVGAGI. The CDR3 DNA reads TGTGCCAGCAGGCACCGGGATGTAGGTAACCCTGAAGCTTTCTTT. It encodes CASRHRDVGNPEAFF.

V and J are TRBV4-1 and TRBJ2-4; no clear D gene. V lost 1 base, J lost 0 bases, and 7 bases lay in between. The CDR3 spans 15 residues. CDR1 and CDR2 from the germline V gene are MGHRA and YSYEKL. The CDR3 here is CASSQVTEAKNIQYF. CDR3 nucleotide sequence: TGCGCCAGCAGCCAAGTTACAGAAGCCAAAAACATTCAGTACTTC.

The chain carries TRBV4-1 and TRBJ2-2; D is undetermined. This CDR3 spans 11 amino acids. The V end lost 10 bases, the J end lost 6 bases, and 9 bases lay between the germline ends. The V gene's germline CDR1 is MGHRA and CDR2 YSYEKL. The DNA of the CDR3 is TGCGCCACCCTTGGAGCCGGGGAGCTGTTTTTT. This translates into CATLGAGELFF.

In nucleotides, the CDR3 is TGTGCCAGCAGTGAGGGGACAGCCCACACTGAAGCTTTCTTT. This encodes CASSEGTAHTEAFF. The chain recombines TRBV6-1 with TRBJ1-1; TRBD1 matches 7 bases. There are 14 residues in the CDR3. The V gene end was trimmed by 3 bases and the J gene end by 3 bases; junction bases not matched to a gene: 4. The germline V gene has CDR1 MNHNS and CDR2 SASEGT.

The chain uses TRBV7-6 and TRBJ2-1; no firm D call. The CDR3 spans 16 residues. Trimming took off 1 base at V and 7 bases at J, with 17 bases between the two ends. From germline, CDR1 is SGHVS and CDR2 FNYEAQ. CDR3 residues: CASSLEGRPAGNEQFF. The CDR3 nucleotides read TGTGCCAGCAGCTTAGAGGGCAGACCAGCCGGGAATGAGCAGTTCTTC.

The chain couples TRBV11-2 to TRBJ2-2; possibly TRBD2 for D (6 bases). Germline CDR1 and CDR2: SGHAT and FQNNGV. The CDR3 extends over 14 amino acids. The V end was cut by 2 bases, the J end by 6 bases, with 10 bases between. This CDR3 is CASSLLTGAGELFF. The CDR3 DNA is TGTGCCAGCAGCTTACTAACGGGAGCCGGGGAGCTGTTTTTT.

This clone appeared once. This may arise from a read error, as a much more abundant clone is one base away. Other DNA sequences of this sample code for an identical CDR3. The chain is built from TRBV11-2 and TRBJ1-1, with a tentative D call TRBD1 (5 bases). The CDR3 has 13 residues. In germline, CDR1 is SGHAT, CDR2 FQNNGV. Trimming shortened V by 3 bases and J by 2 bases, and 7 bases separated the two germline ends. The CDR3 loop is CASSLGGNTEAFF. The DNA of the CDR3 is TGTGCCAGCAGCTTGGGGGGAAACACTGAAGCTTTCTTT.

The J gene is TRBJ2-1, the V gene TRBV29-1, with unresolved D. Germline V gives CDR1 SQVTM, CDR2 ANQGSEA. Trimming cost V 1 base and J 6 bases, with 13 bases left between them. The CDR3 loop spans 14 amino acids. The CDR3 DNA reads TGCAGCGTTGAAGTCCCTCCAGGCGGCAATGAGCAGTTCTTC. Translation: CSVEVPPGGNEQFF.

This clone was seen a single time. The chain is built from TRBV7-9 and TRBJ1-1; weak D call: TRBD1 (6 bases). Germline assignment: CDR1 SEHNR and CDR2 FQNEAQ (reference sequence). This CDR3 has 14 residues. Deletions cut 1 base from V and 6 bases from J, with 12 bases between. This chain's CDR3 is CASSLEQGDPEAFF. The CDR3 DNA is TGTGCCAGCAGCTTAGAACAGGGAGATCCTGAAGCTTTCTTT.

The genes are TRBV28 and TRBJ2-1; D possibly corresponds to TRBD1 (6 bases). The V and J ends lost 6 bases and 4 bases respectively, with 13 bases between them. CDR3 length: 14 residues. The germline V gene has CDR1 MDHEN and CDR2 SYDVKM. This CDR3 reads CASSPDRPYNEQFF. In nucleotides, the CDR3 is TGTGCCAGCAGCCCCGACAGGCCGTACAATGAGCAGTTCTTC.

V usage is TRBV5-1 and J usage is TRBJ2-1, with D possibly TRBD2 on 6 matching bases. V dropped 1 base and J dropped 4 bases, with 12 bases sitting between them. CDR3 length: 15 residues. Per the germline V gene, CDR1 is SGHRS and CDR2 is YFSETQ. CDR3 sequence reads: CASSLSGEGYNEQFF. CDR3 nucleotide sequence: TGCGCCAGCAGCTTGTCGGGGGAAGGGTACAATGAGCAGTTCTTC.

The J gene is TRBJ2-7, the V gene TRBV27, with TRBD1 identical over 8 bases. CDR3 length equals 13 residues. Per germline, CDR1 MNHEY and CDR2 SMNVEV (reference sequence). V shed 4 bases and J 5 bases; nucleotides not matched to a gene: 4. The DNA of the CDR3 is TGTGCCAGCAGTTGGGGACAGGCCCACGAGCAGTACTTC. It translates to CASSWGQAHEQYF.

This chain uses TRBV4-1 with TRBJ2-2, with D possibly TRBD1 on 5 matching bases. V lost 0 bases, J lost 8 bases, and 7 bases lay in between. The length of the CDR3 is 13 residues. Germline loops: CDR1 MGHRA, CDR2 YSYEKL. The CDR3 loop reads CASSQDQGGELFF. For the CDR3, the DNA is TGCGCCAGCAGCCAAGATCAGGGTGGGGAGCTGTTTTTT.